The clone carrying this T cell receptor (beta chain) was seen ten or more times. Orbital computed tomography, thyroid ultrasound, serum thyroxine and TRAb, and clinical symptoms together informed the diagnoses. These data are taken from a study of T cells in Graves' hyperthyroidism and ophthalmopathy. Amplified TCR beta CDR3 regions came from RNA transcripts. HTBI primers were employed in a first-round RT-PCR of the TCR CDR3. MiXCR, run by TCRdb on the multiplex PCR reads, gives a single entry per CDR3 protein. The sample carries tens of thousands of distinct CDR3 sequences, roughly 51% recorded once. In germline, CDR1 is SGHTA, CDR2 FQGNSA. V was shortened by 5 bases and J by 1 base, with 6 bases between the two germline ends. The CDR3 has 13 amino acids.

J is TRBJ1-3 and V is TRBV7-2, with D uncertain. Source material: peripheral blood or thyroid tissue (not recorded which). The receptor was derived from a man younger than 30 with Graves' hyperthyroidism. DNA of the CDR3: TGTGCCAGCAGCAGGGTATCTGGAAACACCATATATTTT. Its protein is CASSRVSGNTIYF. Filled out from reference TRBV7-2 and TRBJ1-3, the complete variable domain reads GAGVSQSPSNKVTEKGKDVELRCDPISGHTALYWYRQSLGQGLEFLIYFQGNSAPDKSGLPSDRFSAERTGGSVSTLTIQRTQQEDSAVYLCASSRVSGNTIYFGEGSWLTVV.